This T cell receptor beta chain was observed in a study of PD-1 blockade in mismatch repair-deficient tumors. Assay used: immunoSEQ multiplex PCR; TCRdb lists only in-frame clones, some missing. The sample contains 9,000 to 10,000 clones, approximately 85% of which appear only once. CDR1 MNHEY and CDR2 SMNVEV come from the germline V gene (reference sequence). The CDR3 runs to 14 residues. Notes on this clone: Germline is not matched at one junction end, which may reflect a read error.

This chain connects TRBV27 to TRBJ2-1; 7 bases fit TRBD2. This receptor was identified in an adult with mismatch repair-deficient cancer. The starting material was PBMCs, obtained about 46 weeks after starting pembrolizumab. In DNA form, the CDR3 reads TGTGCCAACAGTTTCGGGACTACCCCCAATGAGCAGTTCTTC. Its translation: CANSFGTTPNEQFF.